This T cell receptor beta chain was captured in a study of siplizumab effects on memory and regulatory T cells. Assays examined roughly 100,000 TCR templates per sample. Using immunoSEQ multiplex PCR, the repertoire was profiled, and TCRdb retains in-frame clones only, with some absent. The repertoire has roughly 93,000 clones, just under 95% of them found once; the top ten carry roughly 1.3%. The germline V gene has CDR1 GTSNPN and CDR2 SVGIG (reference sequence). The trim removed 3 bases at V and 5 bases at J, leaving 5 bases unmatched. The CDR3 is 15 residues long. This sequence joins TRBV30 and TRBJ2-3, with 13 bases identical to TRBD2. The origin of this receptor is a human donor in good health. Material: non-Treg CD4+ T cells sorted from blood. The CDR3: CAWRQGLAGLDTQYF. The CDR3 bases are TGTGCCTGGAGGCAGGGACTAGCGGGATTAGATACGCAGTATTTT.